This entry lists 22 T cell receptor beta chains sequenced from one sample in a study of breast tumors, draining lymph nodes, adjacent tissues. The lymph nodes were axillary draining lymph nodes from breast cancer patients. TCRdb re-analysed the multiplex PCR reads in MiXCR, keeping a single row per CDR3 protein. The sample holds about 270,000 distinct CDR3 sequences, 30% to 35% seen once. The source material was axillary lymph node tissue. These receptors were obtained from a female donor with breast cancer. Some clones in this sample may be carry-over from other donors' samples.

V and J are TRBV5-4 and TRBJ2-7; 7 bases line up with TRBD2. Germline CDR1 and CDR2: SGHNT and YYREEE (reference sequence). The CDR3 contains 13 residues. The CDR3 here is CARDPREVYEQYF. The CDR3 nucleotides are TGTGCTAGAGATCCCCGGGAGGTATACGAGCAGTACTTC.

The table lists this clonotype with many counts. One end of the junction fails to match germline, which may point to a read error. The chain carries TRBV7-7 and TRBJ2-2, with 9 bases identical to TRBD1. This CDR3 comprises 16 residues. The germline CDR1 and CDR2 sequences are SSHAT and FNYEAQ (reference sequence). CDR3 bases: TGTGCTAGCAGCTTGGACAGGGGTTTAGGCACCGGGGAGCTGTTTTTT. It is translated as CASSLDRGLGTGELFF.

The CDR3 nucleotides read TGTGCCAGCTCACCGGAGCTCAGGTCTGGAAACACCATATATTTT. Encoded protein: CASSPELRSGNTIYF. This chain connects TRBV18 to TRBJ1-3, with D unclear. The CDR3 consists of 15 residues. V lost 3 bases and J 1 base, leaving 10 bases between the germline ends. From germline, CDR1 is KGHSH and CDR2 LQKENI. The full variable domain, its missing parts supplied by reference TRBV18 and TRBJ1-3, is NAGVMQNPRHLVRRRGQEARLRCSPMKGHSHVYWYRQLPEEGLKFMVYLQKENIIDESGMPKERFSAEFPKEGPSILRIQQVVRGDSAAYFCASSPELRSGNTIYFGEGSWLTVV.

This clonotype has ten or more counts. The chain combines TRBV28 with TRBJ2-6; D is unresolved. Germline V lookup: CDR1 MDHEN, CDR2 SYDVKM. The V end was cut by 5 bases, the J end by 1 base, with 12 bases between. The CDR3 has 16 residues. Here the CDR3 reads CASSRTMGSGANVLTF. The DNA of the CDR3 is TGTGCCAGCAGTCGCACGATGGGTTCTGGGGCCAACGTCCTGACTTTC.

In this sample, this clonotype turned up a few times. The J gene is TRBJ1-4, the V gene TRBV4-2; 9 nucleotides agree with TRBD1. Germline V CDR1 and CDR2: LGHNA, YNFKEQ. This CDR3 region has 20 residues. V was pared by 4 bases and J by 2 bases, with 17 bases of the junction left unmatched. The CDR3 DNA follows: TGTGCCAGCAGCCCTACCCCCGGGACAGGGACGGGGGGTACTAATGAAAAACTGTTTTTT. This encodes CASSPTPGTGTGGTNEKLFF.

About this clonotype: One junction end disagrees with the germline gene, perhaps due to a read error. The chain couples TRBV11-1 to TRBJ2-2, with 7 bases aligning to TRBD1. The germline gives CDR1 SGHAT, CDR2 FQDESV (reference sequence). The CDR3 runs 15 residues. Here the CDR3 reads CASSLGQTNTGELSF. CDR3 bases: TGTGCCAGCAGCTTGGGACAGACGAACACCGGGGAGCTGTCTTTT. The variable domain in full, with the rest retrieved from reference TRBV11-1 and TRBJ2-2, is EAEVAQSPRYKITEKSQAVAFWCDPISGHATLYWYRQILGQGPELLVQFQDESVVDDSQLPKDRFSAERLKGVDSTLKIQPAELGDSAMYLCASSLGQTNTGELSFGEGSRLTVL.

This clonotype has a count of ten or more. The chain carries TRBV6-6 and TRBJ1-5, with D unresolved. The germline V gene has CDR1 MNHNY and CDR2 SVGAGI (reference sequence). CDR3 length equals 15 residues. Trimming took 3 bases from V and 4 from J, leaving 13 bases between them. The chain's CDR3 is CASSYGPARNQPQHF. CDR3 DNA sequence: TGTGCCAGCAGTTATGGGCCGGCACGGAATCAGCCCCAGCATTTT.

This clonotype came up many times. The chain carries TRBV7-9 and TRBJ2-1; D remains unclear. CDR1 is SEHNR, CDR2 FQNEAQ, per germline (reference sequence). V was trimmed by 1 base and J by 8 bases, leaving 6 bases between them. The CDR3 sequence is 12 residues long. DNA of the CDR3: TGTGCCAGCAGCTTAGTTCGGCATGAGCAGTTCTTC. This encodes CASSLVRHEQFF.

Many counts were recorded for this clonotype. This chain joins TRBV19 and TRBJ1-5; no clear D gene. CDR1 and CDR2 (germline): LNHDA, SQIVND (reference sequence). The CDR3 has 14 residues. V dropped 9 bases and J dropped 5 bases, with 17 bases sitting between them. CDR3 coding DNA: TGTGCCAGCAAGCTCACAGAGAATTATCAGCCCCAGCATTTT. The encoded protein is CASKLTENYQPQHF.

This clonotype was counted many times. The chain uses TRBV10-2 and TRBJ1-5; unclear D gene. The CDR3 runs 13 residues. Germline CDR1 is WSHSY and CDR2 is SAAADI. V was clipped by 5 bases and J by 4 bases, with 9 bases between them. This chain's CDR3 is CASSSGLNQPQHF. For the CDR3, the DNA is TGCGCCAGCAGTTCGGGGTTAAATCAGCCCCAGCATTTT.

The J gene is TRBJ1-1, the V gene TRBV7-3; D possibly corresponds to TRBD1 (5 bases). Germline lookup yields CDR1 SGHTA and CDR2 FQGTGA. The V and J ends lost 5 bases and 7 bases respectively, with 14 bases between them. This CDR3 contains 13 residues. The CDR3, as DNA: TGTGCCAGCAGCACCGACCGACAGTTTGAAGCTTTCTTT. As protein: CASSTDRQFEAFF. Together with reference TRBV7-3 and TRBJ1-1, the CDR3 gives the full variable domain: GAGVSQTPSNKVTEKGKYVELRCDPISGHTALYWYRQSLGQGPEFLIYFQGTGAADDSGLPNDRFFAVRPEGSVSTLKIQRTERGDSAVYLCASSTDRQFEAFFGQGTRLTVV.

Comments on this clonotype: It may be a read error: a sequence one base away is much more abundant. The V gene is TRBV5-1, the J gene TRBJ2-5, with 10 bases aligning to TRBD1. Germline V gene lookup returns CDR1 SGHRS and CDR2 YFSETQ. The CDR3 has 17 amino acids. The CDR3 protein is CTSSFSPTGGGQETQYF. The DNA of the CDR3 is TGCACCAGCAGCTTCAGCCCGACAGGGGGCGGTCAAGAGACCCAGTACTTC.

Ten or more counts support this clonotype. V and J are TRBV10-3 and TRBJ2-7, with D possibly being TRBD2 (5 bases). CDR1 ENHRY and CDR2 SYGVKD come from the germline V gene. This CDR3 has 12 amino acids. Trimming took off 6 bases at V and 3 bases at J, with 9 bases between the two ends. The CDR3 loop is CAIRRADYEQYF. CDR3 sequence (DNA): TGTGCCATCAGGAGGGCAGACTACGAGCAGTACTTC.

In this sample, this clonotype turned up many times. V gene TRBV5-6 combines with J gene TRBJ2-3; D is ambiguous. Germline values: CDR1 SGHDT, CDR2 YYEEEE. This CDR3 spans 13 amino acids. The V gene lost 1 base and the J gene lost 3 bases, with 6 bases spanning the gap. The CDR3 region is CASSLSSTDTQYF. The CDR3 DNA sequence: TGTGCCAGCAGCTTGAGTTCGACAGATACGCAGTATTTT.

The table lists this clonotype with many counts. The V gene is TRBV19, the J gene TRBJ1-3; tentatively, D is TRBD1 (6 bases). This CDR3 is 14 amino acids long. With 8 bases removed from V and 4 bases from J, the gap between germline ends came to 15 bases. Germline CDR1 LNHDA, CDR2 SQIVND (reference sequence). In nucleotides, the CDR3 is TGTGCCAGTCGAATCGGGACACTCGGAAACACCATATATTTT. This sequence encodes CASRIGTLGNTIYF.

As for this clonotype: The junction differs from germline at one of its ends, possibly a read error. This chain links TRBV12-5 with TRBJ1-4; 7 bases map to TRBD1. Germline CDR1 and CDR2: LGHNT and FRNRAP. The CDR3 extends over 17 amino acids. The CDR3 DNA reads as TGTGCTAGCGGTTTGGTTCCGGTAGACAGGGAAGGAGAAAAACTGTTTTTT. Translation: CASGLVPVDREGEKLFF.

The chain uses TRBV20-1 and TRBJ2-7; a weak D match, TRBD1 (6 bases). Deletions cut 3 bases from V and 2 bases from J, with 17 bases between. The CDR3 is made up of 15 amino acids. The germline V gene encodes CDR1 DFQATT and CDR2 SNEGSKA (reference sequence). The CDR3 here is CSASSLAGVTYEQYF. In nucleotides, the CDR3 is TGCAGTGCTAGCTCGTTGGCAGGGGTCACCTACGAGCAGTACTTC.

This clonotype was detected many times. The chain links TRBV5-8 to TRBJ2-7; no clear D. The CDR3 has 15 residues. Germline loops: CDR1 SGHTS, CDR2 YDEGEE. Trimming removed 1 base from V and 5 bases from J, with 16 bases in between. In DNA form, the CDR3 reads TGTGCCAGCAGCTTGTTCGGTACGGTTTCGGACGAGCAGTACTTC. Protein: CASSLFGTVSDEQYF.

Worth noting for this clonotype: A much larger clone differs by one base, so this may be a read error. CDR3 in amino acids: CASSLGESNYNERFF. CDR3 nucleotide sequence: TGTGCCAGCAGCTTAGGAGAAAGTAACTACAATGAGCGGTTCTTC. The chain carries TRBV11-3 and TRBJ2-1, with D unclear. Looked up from germline, CDR1 is SGHNT and CDR2 is YENEEA. The CDR3 has 15 residues.

The chain is built from TRBV9 and TRBJ2-5, with 12 bases that match TRBD1. This CDR3 spans 18 amino acids. J was trimmed by 9 bases and V by 4 bases; bases with no gene match: 19. The germline V gene has CDR1 SGDLS and CDR2 YYNGEE. The CDR3 loop is CASSQTPGTGGAEEAQYF. DNA for the CDR3: TGTGCCAGCAGCCAGACACCCGGGACAGGGGGCGCGGAGGAGGCCCAGTACTTC.

V gene TRBV19 combines with J gene TRBJ1-5; D unresolved. The length of the CDR3 is 13 residues. The germline V gene encodes CDR1 LNHDA and CDR2 SQIVND (reference sequence). The germline V and J ends were trimmed by 6 bases and 11 bases, with 17 bases remaining between them. The CDR3 DNA reads TGTGCCAGTAGCCCAACCCTGATCGAGACCCAGCATTTT. Amino acids: CASSPTLIETQHF.

The table lists this clonotype with many counts. The V call is TRBV6-1, the J call TRBJ2-3; 8 bases are a match to TRBD2. CDR1 and CDR2 from the germline V gene are MNHNS and SASEGT. J was trimmed by 2 bases and V by 1 base; bases with no gene match: 2. The CDR3 runs to 15 residues. The CDR3 region is CASSEGAGDTDTQYF. The CDR3 DNA follows: TGTGCCAGCAGTGAAGGAGCGGGGGACACAGATACGCAGTATTTT.